These 32 T cell receptor beta chains originate from one sample sequenced in a study of cytomegalovirus exposure and HLA in healthy donors. PCR primers comprised 60 Vbeta and 13 Jbeta primers. Produced via immunoSEQ multiplex PCR; TCRdb's table is partial and in-frame only. The repertoire holds around 150,000 clones, about four fifths seen once, with around 4.3% in the top ten. The sample comprised PBMCs. The receptors stem from a man aged 25 to 40 in good health and CMV-seronegative.

This sequence joins TRBV5-1 and TRBJ2-2, with a weak D call TRBD2 (6 bases). This CDR3 contains 17 residues. Germline CDR1 and CDR2: SGHRS and YFSETQ. The ends were cut back, 10 bases at V and 0 bases at J, with 22 bases in the middle. For the CDR3, the DNA is TGCGCCCGCACCATGACTAGAATTTTAACGAACACCGGGGAGCTGTTTTTT. Translating gives CARTMTRILTNTGELFF.

This clone was seen only a few times. V gene TRBV18 combines with J gene TRBJ1-2, with D tentatively TRBD1 (5 bases). Germline CDR1 and CDR2: KGHSH and LQKENI. The CDR3 runs to 13 residues. The V end was cut by 2 bases, the J end by 14 bases, with 18 bases between. CDR3 in amino acids: CASSPSWTPDRTF. In DNA form, the CDR3 reads TGTGCCAGCTCACCATCCTGGACACCCGATAGGACCTTC. Combining the CDR3 with reference TRBV18 and TRBJ1-2 gives the whole variable domain NAGVMQNPRHLVRRRGQEARLRCSPMKGHSHVYWYRQLPEEGLKFMVYLQKENIIDESGMPKERFSAEFPKEGPSILRIQQVVRGDSAAYFCASSPSWTPDRTFGSGTRLTVV.

The chain joins TRBV5-1 to TRBJ1-2; 12 bases fit TRBD1. The germline V gene has CDR1 SGHRS and CDR2 YFSETQ. The CDR3 sequence is 19 residues long. Germline trimming cut 3 bases from V and 0 bases from J; bases unmatched to any gene: 12. The DNA of the CDR3 is TGCGCCAGCAGCTCCCCGGGACAGGGGGCTTCATCAGCTAACTATGGCTACACCTTC. Protein: CASSSPGQGASSANYGYTF.

The genes are TRBV18 and TRBJ1-3; 9 bases agree with TRBD1. The CDR3 consists of 15 residues. V lost 5 bases, J lost 0 bases, and 2 bases stayed unmatched. Germline V gives CDR1 KGHSH, CDR2 LQKENI. The CDR3 DNA is TGTGCCAGCTCAGGGACAGGGAGCTCTGGAAACACCATATATTTT. Its translation: CASSGTGSSGNTIYF. Together with reference TRBV18 and TRBJ1-3, the CDR3 gives the full variable domain: NAGVMQNPRHLVRRRGQEARLRCSPMKGHSHVYWYRQLPEEGLKFMVYLQKENIIDESGMPKERFSAEFPKEGPSILRIQQVVRGDSAAYFCASSGTGSSGNTIYFGEGSWLTVV.

This chain links TRBV7-9 with TRBJ2-3, with a possible D match to TRBD2 (6 bases). The V end was cut by 2 bases, the J end by 2 bases, with 14 bases between. Germline V gene lookup returns CDR1 SEHNR and CDR2 FQNEAQ (reference sequence). This CDR3 is built from 16 residues. The CDR3 reads CASSLPPWDFTDTQYF. CDR3 DNA sequence: TGTGCCAGCAGCTTACCTCCTTGGGACTTCACAGATACGCAGTATTTT.

This chain joins TRBV9 and TRBJ1-3, with 7 bases fitting TRBD1. Unmatched junction bases numbered 5, after V lost 3 bases and J lost 2 bases. CDR1 SGDLS and CDR2 YYNGEE come from the germline V gene. The CDR3 sequence is 15 residues long. The CDR3 here is CASSARQGPGNTIYF. The CDR3 bases are TGTGCCAGCAGCGCCCGACAGGGCCCTGGAAACACCATATATTTT.

This rearrangement joins TRBV7-2 to TRBJ1-1, with a tentative D call TRBD1 (5 bases). The CDR3 has 13 amino acids. Trimming left V 5 bases short and J 2 bases short, with 9 bases between. Germline V lookup: CDR1 SGHTA, CDR2 FQGNSA. CDR3 sequence: CASSLDSNTEAFF. CDR3 nucleotide sequence: TGTGCCAGCAGCCTAGACAGTAACACTGAAGCTTTCTTT.

V usage is TRBV28 and J usage is TRBJ1-1; 7 bases map to TRBD1. The CDR3 runs 16 residues. V was pared by 4 bases and J by 3 bases, with 11 bases of the junction left unmatched. Germline CDR1 reads MDHEN; CDR2 reads SYDVKM. DNA of the CDR3: TGTGCCAGCAGTTCTACATTTACGACAGGGTACACTGAAGCTTTCTTT. It is translated as CASSSTFTTGYTEAFF.

This clone came up once. As DNA, the CDR3 is TGCGCCAGCAGCCCAGGGGGGAACCCTCATGAGCAGTTCTTC. Translation gives CASSPGGNPHEQFF. The chain combines TRBV5-1 with TRBJ2-1; D may be TRBD1 (7 bases). CDR1 and CDR2 from the germline V gene are SGHRS and YFSETQ. The CDR3 runs to 14 residues. Trimming stripped 4 bases from V and 8 bases from J, with 16 bases between.

The rearrangement uses TRBV18 and TRBJ2-1, with no clear D. V was clipped by 3 bases and J by 4 bases, with 7 bases between them. Germline values: CDR1 KGHSH, CDR2 LQKENI. This CDR3 has 13 residues. The CDR3 reads CASSPHYYNEQFF. CDR3 nucleotides: TGTGCCAGCTCACCGCACTATTACAATGAGCAGTTCTTC.

The chain uses TRBV15 and TRBJ2-1, with 9 nucleotides matching TRBD2. The CDR3 consists of 19 residues. Germline CDR1 is LNHNV and CDR2 is YYDKDF (reference sequence). The junction had 14 bases not matched to a gene; V was cut back by 1 base and J by 4 bases. In DNA form, the CDR3 reads TGTGCCACCAGCAGAGCCTGGAGACTAGCGGACAAAGGTTACAATGAGCAGTTCTTC. Its translation is CATSRAWRLADKGYNEQFF.

This clone has more than one count but fewer than ten. This chain joins TRBV28 and TRBJ1-5; D possibly corresponds to TRBD1 (6 bases). Germline CDR1 MDHEN, CDR2 SYDVKM. Trimming took off 7 bases at V and 3 bases at J, with 19 bases between the two ends. The CDR3 contains 16 residues. CDR3 DNA: TGTGCCAGCACCTTAACCCCCGGGACAAACAATCAGCCCCAGCATTTT. The encoded protein is CASTLTPGTNNQPQHF.

This chain connects TRBV30 to TRBJ2-7; D gene uncertain. Trimming shortened V by 3 bases and J by 2 bases, and 11 bases separated the two germline ends. Germline CDR1 and CDR2: GTSNPN and SVGIG (reference sequence). The CDR3 runs 13 residues. CDR3 DNA sequence: TGTGCCTGGAGAGTCGGCGGCACCTACGAGCAGTACTTC. It translates to CAWRVGGTYEQYF.

The V and J genes are TRBV28 and TRBJ1-1; tentatively, D is TRBD1 (6 bases). CDR1 MDHEN and CDR2 SYDVKM come from the germline V gene. The CDR3 covers 13 residues. The germline V and J ends were trimmed by 4 bases and 8 bases, with 14 bases remaining between them. The CDR3 bases are TGTGCCAGCAGTTCTCCCCAGGGGCGAGAAGCTTTCTTT. It yields the protein CASSSPQGREAFF. Using reference TRBV28 and TRBJ1-1 for the parts outside the CDR3, the full variable domain is DVKVTQSSRYLVKRTGEKVFLECVQDMDHENMFWYRQDPGLGLRLIYFSYDVKMKEKGDIPEGYSVSREKKERFSLILESASTNQTSMYLCASSSPQGREAFFGQGTRLTVV.

The rearrangement joins TRBV6-5 to TRBJ1-1; no definite D call. V was cut by 8 bases and J by 6 bases, with 16 bases left in between. The CDR3 spans 13 residues. CDR1 MNHEY and CDR2 SVGAGI come from the germline V gene. As DNA, the CDR3 is TGTGCCAGCGAAAGGGCGGGGAGGGCTGAAGCTTTCTTT. Translating gives CASERAGRAEAFF.

The CDR3 bases are TGTGCCTGGAGTCCATCTTGGCACGAGCAGTACTTC. Encoded protein: CAWSPSWHEQYF. This chain links TRBV30 with TRBJ2-7; no clear D gene. Trimming took 2 bases from V and 5 from J, leaving 10 bases between them. The CDR3 has 12 residues. Germline values: CDR1 GTSNPN, CDR2 SVGIG (reference sequence).

This rearrangement joins TRBV27 to TRBJ2-1; tentative D call: TRBD1 (6 bases). The CDR3 length is 14 residues. Trimming took 6 bases from V and 7 from J, leaving 16 bases between them. Per the germline V gene, CDR1 is MNHEY and CDR2 is SMNVEV (reference sequence). DNA of the CDR3: TGTGCCAGCAGCCACACAGGGCCGGGTAATGAGCAGTTCTTC. Translation gives CASSHTGPGNEQFF.

This clone was seen once. The V and J genes are TRBV7-9 and TRBJ1-6; a weak D match, TRBD1 (5 bases). Germline V gene lookup returns CDR1 SEHNR and CDR2 FQNEAQ (reference sequence). V dropped 4 bases and J dropped 6 bases, with 10 bases sitting between them. The CDR3 loop spans 14 amino acids. In DNA, the CDR3 is TGTGCCAGCAGCTGGGGCAGGGTTAATTCACCCCTCCACTTT. It encodes CASSWGRVNSPLHF.

This clone turned up a few times. This chain joins TRBV10-3 and TRBJ2-3; 8 nucleotides agree with TRBD1. V dropped 5 bases and J dropped 2; count of bases not matched to a gene: 3. Germline V lookup: CDR1 ENHRY, CDR2 SYGVKD. The CDR3 is 14 amino acids. In DNA form, the CDR3 reads TGTGCCATCAGTCCGGGACAGGACACAGATACGCAGTATTTT. Protein: CAISPGQDTDTQYF.

DNA for the CDR3: TGCGCCAGCAGTGACCGACCAGGGTTGGGCCGAGGGGAGCTGTTTTTT. It yields the protein CASSDRPGLGRGELFF. The rearrangement joins TRBV10-1 to TRBJ2-2; D possibly corresponds to TRBD1 (5 bases). The V gene's germline CDR1 is WNHNN and CDR2 SYGVQD (reference sequence). This CDR3 is 16 amino acids long. Trimming took off 3 bases at V and 8 bases at J, with 19 bases between the two ends.

The chain uses TRBV30 and TRBJ2-1; 9 bases fit TRBD1. Trimming cost V 2 bases and J 6 bases; bases outside gene matches: 5. CDR1 and CDR2 (germline): GTSNPN, SVGIG (reference sequence). The CDR3 spans 14 residues. The CDR3 loop is CAWSQGTGSNEQFF. CDR3 DNA sequence: TGTGCCTGGAGTCAGGGGACAGGGTCCAATGAGCAGTTCTTC.

The chain uses TRBV7-3 and TRBJ2-2; TRBD2 agrees at 8 bases. Germline lookup yields CDR1 SGHTA and CDR2 FQGTGA. CDR3 size: 15 residues. With 1 base clipped from V and 7 bases from J, the junction kept 5 bases outside the gene matches. The CDR3 DNA reads TGTGCCAGCAGCTTAAGTGCTAGCGGGTTCGGGGAGCTGTTTTTT. As protein: CASSLSASGFGELFF.

The CDR3 loop reads CASLRGTGELFF. CDR3 DNA: TGTGCCAGCCTACGGGGCACCGGGGAGCTGTTTTTT. The V gene is TRBV25-1, the J gene TRBJ2-2; possibly TRBD2 for D (5 bases). The CDR3 loop spans 12 amino acids. V dropped 8 bases and J dropped 4 bases, with 8 bases sitting between them. Germline CDR1 MGHDK, CDR2 SYGVNS.

J is TRBJ1-2 and V is TRBV7-2; 10 bases are a match to TRBD1. CDR3 length equals 16 residues. Germline assignment: CDR1 SGHTA and CDR2 FQGNSA. With 5 bases clipped from V and 4 bases from J, the junction kept 10 bases outside the gene matches. The CDR3 bases are TGTGCCAGCAGCCTGACAGGGGGCAACCTTCGCTATGGCTACACCTTC. It codes for CASSLTGGNLRYGYTF.

V and J are TRBV27 and TRBJ1-3; TRBD1 is a possible D gene (6 bases). The CDR3 is 15 residues long. From germline, CDR1 is MNHEY and CDR2 SMNVEV (reference sequence). Trimming removed 3 bases from V and 4 bases from J, with 13 bases in between. Here the CDR3 reads CASSFGRGGGNTIYF. DNA of the CDR3: TGTGCCAGCAGTTTCGGGCGGGGGGGCGGAAACACCATATATTTT.

The genes are TRBV25-1 and TRBJ2-5, with 13 bases lining up with TRBD2. This CDR3 spans 18 amino acids. Germline-derived CDR1 and CDR2 are MGHDK and SYGVNS. V shed 8 bases and J 2 bases; nucleotides not matched to a gene: 14. The CDR3 here is CASEGTSGVGGFQETQYF. As DNA, the CDR3 is TGTGCCAGCGAGGGGACTAGCGGGGTCGGGGGGTTTCAAGAGACCCAGTACTTC.

The chain uses TRBV5-4 and TRBJ2-7; TRBD1 might be the D (5 bases). Germline V gives CDR1 SGHNT, CDR2 YYREEE (reference sequence). Trimming shortened V by 1 base and J by 0 bases, and 8 bases separated the two germline ends. The CDR3 length is 14 residues. The chain's CDR3 is CASSLTGNSYEQYF. The CDR3 nucleotides read TGTGCCAGCAGCTTGACAGGAAACTCCTACGAGCAGTACTTC.

The rearrangement uses TRBV28 and TRBJ1-5, with D unresolved. The CDR3 runs to 16 residues. The germline V gene encodes CDR1 MDHEN and CDR2 SYDVKM. With 7 bases removed from V and 4 bases from J, the gap between germline ends came to 20 bases. In nucleotides, the CDR3 is TGTGCCAGCACCCTAAAAACCTTCCACGGGAATCAGCCCCAGCATTTT. Amino acid sequence: CASTLKTFHGNQPQHF. The variable domain in full, completed from reference TRBV28 and TRBJ1-5, reads DVKVTQSSRYLVKRTGEKVFLECVQDMDHENMFWYRQDPGLGLRLIYFSYDVKMKEKGDIPEGYSVSREKKERFSLILESASTNQTSMYLCASTLKTFHGNQPQHFGDGTRLSIL.

The chain carries TRBV2 and TRBJ1-2, with 10 positions matching TRBD1. V lost 8 bases and J lost 6; bases outside the gene matches: 6. Germline assignment: CDR1 SNHLY and CDR2 FYNNEI. The CDR3 sequence is 13 residues long. In DNA, the CDR3 is TGTGCCAGCCAAAGGGACAGGGGTAATGGCTACACCTTC. Its translation: CASQRDRGNGYTF.

The rearrangement links TRBV5-5 to TRBJ2-4; 10 bases line up with TRBD1. The CDR3 contains 16 residues. Trimming at V came to 1 base and at J to 7 bases, leaving 8 bases not matched to a gene. Per germline, CDR1 SGHKS and CDR2 YYEKEE (reference sequence). In DNA, the CDR3 is TGTGCCAGCAGCTTGAATTACCCGGGACAGGGGAACATTCAGTACTTC. The encoded protein is CASSLNYPGQGNIQYF.

The chain carries TRBV5-1 and TRBJ2-7; D may be TRBD1 (6 bases). The CDR3 is 13 residues long. Germline V gene sequence: CDR1 SGHRS, CDR2 YFSETQ. V lost 1 base and J lost 1, with 6 bases in between. The CDR3 region is CASSLTGSYEQYF. The CDR3 nucleotides read TGCGCCAGCAGCTTGACAGGGTCCTACGAGCAGTACTTC.

The chain combines TRBV30 with TRBJ2-7; 7 positions match TRBD1. The germline V gene has CDR1 GTSNPN and CDR2 SVGIG (reference sequence). The CDR3 spans 13 residues. V shed 4 bases and J 2 bases; nucleotides not matched to a gene: 5. CDR3 sequence: CAWIRDSTYEQYF. Here the CDR3 DNA reads TGTGCCTGGATTAGGGACAGTACCTACGAGCAGTACTTC.